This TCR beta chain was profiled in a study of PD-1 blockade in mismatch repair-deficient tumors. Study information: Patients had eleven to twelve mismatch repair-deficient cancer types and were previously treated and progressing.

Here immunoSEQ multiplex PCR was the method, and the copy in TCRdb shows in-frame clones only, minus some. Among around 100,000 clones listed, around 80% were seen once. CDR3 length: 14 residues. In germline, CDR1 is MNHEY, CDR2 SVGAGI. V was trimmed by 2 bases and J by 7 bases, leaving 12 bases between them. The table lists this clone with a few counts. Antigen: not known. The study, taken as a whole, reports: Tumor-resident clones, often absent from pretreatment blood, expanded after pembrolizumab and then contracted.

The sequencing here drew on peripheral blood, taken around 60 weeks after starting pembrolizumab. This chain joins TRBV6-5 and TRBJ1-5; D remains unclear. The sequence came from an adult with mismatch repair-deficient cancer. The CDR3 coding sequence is TGTGCCAGCAGTTACGTCGGGATAGGGCAGCCCCAGCATTTT. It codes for CASSYVGIGQPQHF.